This T cell receptor (beta chain) came from a study of Graves' ophthalmopathy and Graves' hyperthyroidism. Ophthalmopathy in the donors was of moderate-to-severe activity, with CAS ≥3, NOSPECS ≥4 and duration under 3 months. Pregnant or lactating patients and those with other autoimmune diseases or uncontrolled infections were excluded. The CDR3 totals 13 residues. The V gene's germline CDR1 is LNHDA and CDR2 SQIVND (reference sequence). V was shortened by 3 bases and J by 4 bases, with 9 bases between the two germline ends. In this sample, this clonotype turned up many times. For repertoire sequencing, the TCR beta CDR3 regions were amplified from RNA transcripts. Following a first-round RT-PCR that used HTBI primers, a second-round multiplex PCR was carried out. TCRdb processed the multiplex PCR reads anew with MiXCR; each CDR3 protein has one entry. The sample holds under 350,000 distinct CDR3 sequences, 17% seen once.

The chain recombines TRBV19 with TRBJ2-5, with D tentatively TRBD2 (7 bases). The clonotype comes from an adult man with Graves' ophthalmopathy. Source material: peripheral blood. The CDR3 region has the DNA TGTGCCAGTAGTATCGGGGGGCTAGAGACCCAGTACTTC. Translated, it gives CASSIGGLETQYF.